This TCR beta chain is drawn from a study of blood T cell repertoires in COVID-19. The germline V gene has CDR1 SEHNR and CDR2 FQNEAQ (reference sequence). Trimming pared 5 bases from V and 6 bases from J, leaving 16 bases between. The CDR3 is 14 residues long. How the authors handled the data: Amplifying reference gene primers gave estimates of nucleated cell counts. Data came from immunoSEQ multiplex PCR; TCRdb stores just in-frame clones and leaves some out. The DNA was the basis for D and trimming; V, J and clone size are from that table. Of some 150,000 clones in the sample, roughly 77% were seen once.

The V gene is TRBV7-9, the J gene TRBJ1-2; D is unresolved. The sequenced sample was peripheral blood. This clonotype originated in a man between 60 and 70 years old with acute or convalescent COVID-19. CDR3 sequence (DNA): TGTGCCAGCAGCCGAACACCGGGGATGGATGGCTACACCTTC. Translation gives CASSRTPGMDGYTF.